Following are 8 T cell receptor beta chains from one sample sequenced in a study of T cells in Graves' hyperthyroidism and ophthalmopathy. RNA transcripts gave rise to amplified TCR beta CDR3 regions. With the HTBI primer set, the TCR CDR3 went through a first round of RT-PCR. TCRdb processed the multiplex PCR reads anew with MiXCR; each CDR3 protein has one entry. The sample has 600,000 to 700,000 distinct CDR3 sequences, roughly 45% seen once. Sequenced sample: peripheral blood or thyroid tissue (not recorded which). The receptors come from an adult man with Graves' disease, either hyperthyroidism or ophthalmopathy (not recorded which).

This rearrangement joins TRBV24-1 to TRBJ2-2; TRBD2 is a possible D gene (6 bases). V gave up 3 bases and J gave up 4 bases, with 17 bases separating them. CDR1 is KGHDR, CDR2 SFDVKD, per germline. The CDR3 loop spans 17 amino acids. CDR3 sequence reads: CATSDRLGSIVTGELFF. The CDR3 DNA is TGTGCCACCAGTGATCGACTCGGGAGCATCGTCACCGGGGAGCTGTTTTTT.

This clonotype turned up a few times. The genes are TRBV2 and TRBJ1-5; D unresolved. Between the trimmed V and J ends, which lost 6 bases and 5 bases, there was a span of 17 bases. The CDR3 runs 15 residues. The germline V gene has CDR1 SNHLY and CDR2 FYNNEI. The CDR3 reads CASRATGRRDQPQHF. CDR3 nucleotide sequence: TGTGCCAGCAGGGCTACCGGGCGGCGGGATCAGCCCCAGCATTTT.

This clonotype has at least ten counts. An end of the junction differs from the germline gene, which may be a read error. The chain joins TRBV7-6 to TRBJ2-5; 8 bases are shared with TRBD1. The V gene's germline CDR1 is SGHVS and CDR2 FNYEAQ. This CDR3 comprises 15 residues. The CDR3 DNA sequence: TGTGCTAGCAGCTTAGGGGACAGGAGCCAAGAGACCCAGTACTTC. Translating gives CASSLGDRSQETQYF.

The chain carries TRBV6-6 and TRBJ1-5; possibly TRBD1 for D (5 bases). V was shortened by 5 bases and J by 4 bases, with 12 bases between the two germline ends. This CDR3 has 14 amino acids. Germline CDR1 reads MNHNY; CDR2 reads SVGAGI (reference sequence). The CDR3 bases are TGTGCCAGCAGTACGGGGACGGCAAATCAGCCCCAGCATTTT. Translation gives CASSTGTANQPQHF.

The V call is TRBV12-3 or TRBV12-4, the J call TRBJ1-2; D uncertain. The CDR3 runs to 14 residues. Trimming pared 4 bases from V and 0 bases from J, leaving 9 bases between. The CDR3 DNA is TGTGCCAGCAGTTCGAACAGTGCTAACTATGGCTACACCTTC. Encoded protein: CASSSNSANYGYTF.

This clonotype was detected only a few times. The chain couples TRBV5-5 to TRBJ1-6; maybe TRBD1 (5 bases). V shed 0 bases and J shed 9 bases, with 10 bases lying between them. The CDR3 length is 14 residues. The germline V gene encodes CDR1 SGHKS and CDR2 YYEKEE (reference sequence). The CDR3 coding sequence is TGTGCCAGCAGCTTGGATCTTAGGGGTTCACCCCTCCACTTT. It specifies CASSLDLRGSPLHF.

The sample holds many counts of this clonotype. This chain uses TRBV7-2 with TRBJ2-7; 12 nucleotides line up with TRBD1. Germline-derived CDR1 and CDR2 are SGHTA and FQGNSA. V shed 4 bases, J shed 1 base, and the junction held 2 bases outside the gene matches. The CDR3 totals 15 residues. The CDR3 reads CASSWGQGASYEQYF. CDR3 coding DNA: TGTGCCAGCAGCTGGGGACAGGGGGCGTCCTACGAGCAGTACTTC.

This clonotype came up a few times. J is TRBJ1-5 and V is TRBV7-2; a possible D gene is TRBD1 (6 bases). V lost 3 bases to trimming and J lost 8 bases, with 17 bases between them. CDR3 size: 15 residues. CDR1 and CDR2 (germline): SGHTA, FQGNSA. Here the CDR3 DNA reads TGTGCCAGCAGCTTGGAGCAGGGGAAGAGGGAGCCCCAGCATTTT. Its protein is CASSLEQGKREPQHF.